This note documents a single T cell receptor (beta chain) sequence. Additional DNA sequences in this sample encode the identical CDR3. The data are from a study of blood T cell repertoires in COVID-19. Study-level information: Collection of acute and convalescent COVID-19 samples took place in the United States, Italy and Spain. T cells, B-cell-depleted T cells, or PBMCs provided the cDNA or gDNA that served as material.

J was trimmed by 6 bases and V by 3 bases; bases with no gene match: 3. The CDR3 contains 14 residues. Germline lookup yields CDR1 SGDLS and CDR2 YYNGEE. How the authors handled the data: It was from reference gene primer amplification that nucleated cell counts were estimated. TCRdb keeps only in-frame clones here, not all; method: immunoSEQ multiplex PCR. D and trimming were read from the DNA, whereas the V and J calls and clone size are those reported in that table. The table records over 100,000 clones, more than 85% of them present only once. The sequencing sample was made of peripheral blood. The origin of this receptor is a man aged 45 to 65 with active or convalescent COVID-19. The chain carries TRBV9 and TRBJ1-4, with 9 positions matching TRBD1. The CDR3 loop reads CASSAWDRDEKLFF. Here the CDR3 DNA reads TGTGCCAGCAGCGCCTGGGACAGGGATGAAAAACTGTTTTTT.